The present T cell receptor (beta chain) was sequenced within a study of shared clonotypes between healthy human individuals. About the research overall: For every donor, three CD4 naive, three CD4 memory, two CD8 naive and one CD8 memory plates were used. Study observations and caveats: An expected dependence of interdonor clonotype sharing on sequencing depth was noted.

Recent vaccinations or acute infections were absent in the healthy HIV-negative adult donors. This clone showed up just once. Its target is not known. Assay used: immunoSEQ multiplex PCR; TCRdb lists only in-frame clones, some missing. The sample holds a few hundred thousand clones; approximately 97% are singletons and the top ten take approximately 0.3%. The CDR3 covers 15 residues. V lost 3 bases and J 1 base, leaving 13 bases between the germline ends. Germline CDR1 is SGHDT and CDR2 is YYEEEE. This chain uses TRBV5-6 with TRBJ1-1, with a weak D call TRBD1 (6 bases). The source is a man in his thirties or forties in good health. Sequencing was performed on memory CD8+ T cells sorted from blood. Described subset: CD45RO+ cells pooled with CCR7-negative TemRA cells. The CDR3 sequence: CASSSTGRANTEAFF. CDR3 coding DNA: TGTGCCAGCAGCTCAACAGGGAGGGCGAACACTGAAGCTTTCTTT.